This TCR beta chain is drawn from a study of T cells in Graves' hyperthyroidism and ophthalmopathy. Study-wide points: Median prediction lead before ophthalmopathy onset was 5 to 7.5 months with the model.

There were TCR beta CDR3 regions amplified from RNA transcripts. The HTBI set primed first-round TCR CDR3 RT-PCR. TCRdb reanalysed the multiplex PCR reads using MiXCR and keeps one entry per CDR3 protein. This table has fewer than 750,000 distinct CDR3 sequences, roughly 50% appearing once. This clonotype was seen repeatedly, ten times or more. What it recognizes is unknown. Sample: peripheral blood or thyroid tissue (not recorded which). This TCR was recovered from a woman between 18 and 29 years old with Graves' hyperthyroidism.

CDR3 bases: TGTGCCAGCAGCTTAACACTAGCGACGGAGACCCAGTACTTC. Its translation is CASSLTLATETQYF. This rearrangement joins TRBV7-9 to TRBJ2-5; 7 nucleotides align to TRBD2. V lost 2 bases, J lost 5 bases, and 5 bases stayed unmatched. Germline V gene data show CDR1 as SEHNR and CDR2 as FQNEAQ (reference sequence). The CDR3 consists of 14 residues.